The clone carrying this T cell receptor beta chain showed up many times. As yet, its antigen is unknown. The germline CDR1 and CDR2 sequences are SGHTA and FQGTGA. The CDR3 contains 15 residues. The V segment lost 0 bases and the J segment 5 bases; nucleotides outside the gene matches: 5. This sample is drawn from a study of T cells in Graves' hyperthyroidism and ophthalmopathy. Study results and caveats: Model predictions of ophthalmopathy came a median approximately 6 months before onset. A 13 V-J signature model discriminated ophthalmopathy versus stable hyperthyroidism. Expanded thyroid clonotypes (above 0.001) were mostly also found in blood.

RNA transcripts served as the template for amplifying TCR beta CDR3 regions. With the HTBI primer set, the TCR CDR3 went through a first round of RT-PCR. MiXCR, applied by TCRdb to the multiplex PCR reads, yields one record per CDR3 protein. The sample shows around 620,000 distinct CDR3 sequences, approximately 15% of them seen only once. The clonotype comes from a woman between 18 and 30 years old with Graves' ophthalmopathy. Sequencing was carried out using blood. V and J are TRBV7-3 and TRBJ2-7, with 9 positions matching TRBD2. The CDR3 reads CASSLTAGGVNEQYF. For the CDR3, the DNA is TGTGCCAGCAGCTTAACAGCGGGAGGTGTCAACGAGCAGTACTTC.